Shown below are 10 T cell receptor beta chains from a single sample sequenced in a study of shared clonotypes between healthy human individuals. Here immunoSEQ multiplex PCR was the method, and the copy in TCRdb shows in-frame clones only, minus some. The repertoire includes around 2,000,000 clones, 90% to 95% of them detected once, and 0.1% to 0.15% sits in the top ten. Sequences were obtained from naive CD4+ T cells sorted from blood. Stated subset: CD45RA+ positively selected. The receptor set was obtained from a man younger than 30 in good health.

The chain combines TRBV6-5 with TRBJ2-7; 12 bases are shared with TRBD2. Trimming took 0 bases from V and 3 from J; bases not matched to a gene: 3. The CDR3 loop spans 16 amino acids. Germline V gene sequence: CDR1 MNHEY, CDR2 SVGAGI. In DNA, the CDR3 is TGTGCCAGCAGTTACTCGAGGACTAGCGGGAACTACGAGCAGTACTTC. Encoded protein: CASSYSRTSGNYEQYF.

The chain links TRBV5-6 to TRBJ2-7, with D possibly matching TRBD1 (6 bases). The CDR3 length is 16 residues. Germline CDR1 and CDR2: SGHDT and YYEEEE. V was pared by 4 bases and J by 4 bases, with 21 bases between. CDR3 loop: CASSEDRWPSFYEQYF. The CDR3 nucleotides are TGTGCCAGCAGCGAAGACAGGTGGCCTAGCTTTTACGAGCAGTACTTC.

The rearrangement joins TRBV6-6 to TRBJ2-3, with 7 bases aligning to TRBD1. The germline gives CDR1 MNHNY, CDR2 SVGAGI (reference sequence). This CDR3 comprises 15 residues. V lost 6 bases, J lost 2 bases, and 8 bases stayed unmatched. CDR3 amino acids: CASSPQGTATDTQYF. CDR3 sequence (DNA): TGTGCCAGCAGCCCACAGGGGACAGCCACAGATACGCAGTATTTT.

CDR3 nucleotides: TGTGCCAGCAGCTTTGGTACCTTGCGGGCTAGCACAGATACGCAGTATTTT. Translation: CASSFGTLRASTDTQYF. The chain combines TRBV7-9 with TRBJ2-3; D may be TRBD2 (5 bases). Germline-derived CDR1 and CDR2 are SEHNR and FQNEAQ (reference sequence). The CDR3 totals 17 residues. V dropped 3 bases and J dropped 0 bases, with 16 bases sitting between them.

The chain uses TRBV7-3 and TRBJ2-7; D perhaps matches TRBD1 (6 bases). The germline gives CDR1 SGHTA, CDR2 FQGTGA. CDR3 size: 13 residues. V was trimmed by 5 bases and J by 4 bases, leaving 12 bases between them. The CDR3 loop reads CASSDKTGYEQYF. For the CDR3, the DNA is TGTGCCAGCAGCGACAAGACAGGATACGAGCAGTACTTC.

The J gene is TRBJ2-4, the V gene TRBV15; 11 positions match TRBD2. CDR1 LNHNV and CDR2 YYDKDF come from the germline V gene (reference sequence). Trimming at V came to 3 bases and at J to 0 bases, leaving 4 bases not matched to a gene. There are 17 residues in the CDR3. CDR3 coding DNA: TGTGCCACCAGCAGGTTGGGACTAGCGGAAGCCAAAAACATTCAGTACTTC. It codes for CATSRLGLAEAKNIQYF. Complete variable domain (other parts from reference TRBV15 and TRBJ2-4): DAMVIQNPRYQVTQFGKPVTLSCSQTLNHNVMYWYQQKSSQAPKLLFHYYDKDFNNEADTPDNFQSRRPNTSFCFLDIRSPGLGDTAMYLCATSRLGLAEAKNIQYFGAGTRLSVL.

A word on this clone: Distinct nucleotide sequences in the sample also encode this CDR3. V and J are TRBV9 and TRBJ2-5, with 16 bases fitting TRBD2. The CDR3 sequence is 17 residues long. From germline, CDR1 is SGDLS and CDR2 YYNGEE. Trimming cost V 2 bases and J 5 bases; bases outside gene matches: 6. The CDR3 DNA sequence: TGTGCCAGCAGCGTCGGGACTAGCGGGGGGGCACGGGAGACCCAGTACTTC. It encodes CASSVGTSGGARETQYF.

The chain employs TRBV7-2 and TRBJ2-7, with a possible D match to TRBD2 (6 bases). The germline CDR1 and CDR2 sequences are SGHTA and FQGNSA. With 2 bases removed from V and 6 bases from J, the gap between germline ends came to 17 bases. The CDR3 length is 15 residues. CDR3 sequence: CASSLRDLGGSEQYF. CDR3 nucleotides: TGTGCCAGCAGCTTACGAGACCTGGGGGGATCCGAGCAGTACTTC.

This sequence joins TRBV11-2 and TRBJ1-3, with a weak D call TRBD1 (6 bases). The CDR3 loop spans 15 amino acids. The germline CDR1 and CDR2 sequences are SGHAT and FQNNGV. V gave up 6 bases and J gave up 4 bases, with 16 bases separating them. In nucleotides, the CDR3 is TGTGCCAGCAGATCCATCAGGGGTATAGGAAACACCATATATTTT. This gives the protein CASRSIRGIGNTIYF.

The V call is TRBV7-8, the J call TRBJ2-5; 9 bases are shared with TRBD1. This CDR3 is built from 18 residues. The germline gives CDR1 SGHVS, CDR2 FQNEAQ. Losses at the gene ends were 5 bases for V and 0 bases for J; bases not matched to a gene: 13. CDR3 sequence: CASSISGTGPKYQETQYF. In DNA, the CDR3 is TGTGCCAGCAGCATTTCGGGGACAGGGCCTAAATACCAAGAGACCCAGTACTTC.